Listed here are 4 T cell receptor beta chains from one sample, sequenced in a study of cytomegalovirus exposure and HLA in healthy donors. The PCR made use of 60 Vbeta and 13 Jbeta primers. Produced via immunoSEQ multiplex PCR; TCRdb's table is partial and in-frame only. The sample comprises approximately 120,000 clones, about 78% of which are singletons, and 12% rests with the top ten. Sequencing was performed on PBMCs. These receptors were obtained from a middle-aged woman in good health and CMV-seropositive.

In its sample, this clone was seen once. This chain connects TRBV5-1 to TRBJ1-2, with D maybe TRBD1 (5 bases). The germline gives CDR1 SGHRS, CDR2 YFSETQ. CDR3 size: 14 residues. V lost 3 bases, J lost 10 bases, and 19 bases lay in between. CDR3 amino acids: CASSSPGEMGVYTF. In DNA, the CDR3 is TGCGCCAGCAGCTCTCCGGGGGAAATGGGGGTCTACACCTTC.

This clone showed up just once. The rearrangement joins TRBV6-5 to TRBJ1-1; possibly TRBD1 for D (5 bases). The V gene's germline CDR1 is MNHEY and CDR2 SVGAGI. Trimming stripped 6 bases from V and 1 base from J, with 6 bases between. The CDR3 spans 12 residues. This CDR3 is CASRQGNTEAFF. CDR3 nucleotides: TGTGCCAGCAGGCAGGGGAACACTGAAGCTTTCTTT.

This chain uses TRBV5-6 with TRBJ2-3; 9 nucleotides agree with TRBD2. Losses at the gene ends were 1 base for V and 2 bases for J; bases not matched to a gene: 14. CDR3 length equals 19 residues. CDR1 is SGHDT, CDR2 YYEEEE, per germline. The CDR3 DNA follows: TGTGCCAGCAGCTTGTGGCTACTGGGACTAGCAGCCCTCACAGATACGCAGTATTTT. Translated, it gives CASSLWLLGLAALTDTQYF. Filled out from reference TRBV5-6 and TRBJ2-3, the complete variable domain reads DAGVTQSPTHLIKTRGQQVTLRCSPKSGHDTVSWYQQALGQGPQFIFQYYEEEERQRGNFPDRFSGHQFPNYSSELNVNALLLGDSALYLCASSLWLLGLAALTDTQYFGPGTRLTVL.

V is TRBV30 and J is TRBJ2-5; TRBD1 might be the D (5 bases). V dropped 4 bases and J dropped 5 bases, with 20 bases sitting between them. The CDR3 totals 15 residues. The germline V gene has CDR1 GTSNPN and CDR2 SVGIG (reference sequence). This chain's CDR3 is CAWTPRKGAWETQYF. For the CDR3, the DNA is TGTGCCTGGACCCCACGGAAAGGGGCTTGGGAGACCCAGTACTTC. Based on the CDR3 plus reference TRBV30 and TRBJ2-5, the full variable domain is SQTIHQWPATLVQPVGSPLSLECTVEGTSNPNLYWYRQAAGRGLQLLFYSVGIGQISSEVPQNLSASRPQDRQFILSSKKLLLSDSGFYLCAWTPRKGAWETQYFGPGTRLLVL.